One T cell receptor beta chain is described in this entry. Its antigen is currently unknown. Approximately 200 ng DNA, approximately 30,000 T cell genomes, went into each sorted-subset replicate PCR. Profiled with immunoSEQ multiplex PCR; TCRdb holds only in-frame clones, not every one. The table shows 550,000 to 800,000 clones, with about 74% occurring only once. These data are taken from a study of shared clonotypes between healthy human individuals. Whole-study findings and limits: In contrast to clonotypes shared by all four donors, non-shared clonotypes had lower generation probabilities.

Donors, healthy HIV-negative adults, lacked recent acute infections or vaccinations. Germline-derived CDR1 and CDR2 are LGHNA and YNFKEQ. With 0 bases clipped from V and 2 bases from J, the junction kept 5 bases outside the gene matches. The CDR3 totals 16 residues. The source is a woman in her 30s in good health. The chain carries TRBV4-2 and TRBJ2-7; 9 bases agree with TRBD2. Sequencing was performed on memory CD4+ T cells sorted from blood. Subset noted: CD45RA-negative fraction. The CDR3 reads CASSQDGASGAYEQYF. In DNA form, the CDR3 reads TGTGCCAGCAGCCAAGACGGTGCTAGCGGGGCCTACGAGCAGTACTTC.